This T cell receptor beta chain emerged from a study of blood T cell repertoires in COVID-19. Study information: Samples representing acute and convalescent COVID-19 were sourced from the United States, Italy and Spain.

Data came from immunoSEQ multiplex PCR; TCRdb stores just in-frame clones and leaves some out. This table has about 200,000 clones, 80% to 90% appearing once. Looked up from germline, CDR1 is SQVTM and CDR2 is ANQGSEA. CDR3 length: 12 residues. The germline V and J ends were trimmed by 3 bases and 3 bases, with 9 bases remaining between them. Living in about two dozen US areas, the participants were between 18 and 89 years of age. The source is a young woman who had recovered from COVID-19. V gene TRBV29-1 combines with J gene TRBJ2-7; possibly TRBD2 for D (5 bases). The specimen was PBMCs or T cells enriched from blood (not recorded which). The CDR3 region has the DNA TGCAGCGTTGACCGGGGTGACTACGAGCAGTACTTC. Translation: CSVDRGDYEQYF.